These 30 T cell receptor beta chains came from one sample sequenced in a study of blood T cell repertoires in COVID-19. Libraries were prepared by immunoSEQ multiplex PCR; TCRdb keeps only in-frame clonotypes and omits some of them. This table holds 100,000 to 140,000 clones, 80% to 85% found once. Material: peripheral blood. Receptors originate from a man aged 65-85 years with acute or convalescent COVID-19.

The chain uses TRBV11-2 and TRBJ2-1, with 10 bases lining up with TRBD1. Germline CDR1 and CDR2: SGHAT and FQNNGV. V trimming: 5 bases; J trimming: 7 bases; junction bases outside the gene matches: 5. This CDR3 is built from 14 residues. The chain's CDR3 is CASSRQGAGNEQFF. CDR3 in DNA: TGTGCCAGCAGCAGACAGGGGGCGGGTAATGAGCAGTTCTTC.

V gene TRBV3-1 (or the pseudogene TRBV3-2) combines with J gene TRBJ1-6; TRBD1 agrees at 10 bases. Germline V CDR1 and CDR2: LGHDT, YNNKEL (reference sequence). With V trimmed by 3 bases and J by 9 bases, 2 bases remained unmatched. This CDR3 is 14 amino acids long. CDR3 region: CASSQGQGSSPLHF. The CDR3 DNA follows: TGTGCCAGCAGCCAGGGACAGGGGAGTTCACCCCTCCACTTT.

CDR3 coding DNA: TGTGCCACCAGCAGAGTGACGGCAGGGCTGCACGAGCAGTACTTC. Translation gives CATSRVTAGLHEQYF. The V and J genes are TRBV15 and TRBJ2-7, with D maybe TRBD1 (5 bases). This CDR3 is 15 amino acids long. Germline CDR1 LNHNV, CDR2 YYDKDF (reference sequence). Trimming left V 1 base short and J 5 bases short, with 15 bases between.

The chain employs TRBV9 and TRBJ1-3; 8 nucleotides align to TRBD1. Trimming cost V 3 bases and J 4 bases; bases outside gene matches: 3. There are 14 residues in the CDR3. CDR1 and CDR2 (germline): SGDLS, YYNGEE. Here the CDR3 reads CASSAGTGGNTIYF. The CDR3 nucleotides read TGTGCCAGCAGCGCTGGGACAGGAGGAAACACCATATATTTT.

This clone was seen only a few times. J is TRBJ1-2 and V is TRBV10-3; maybe TRBD1 (6 bases). This CDR3 spans 14 amino acids. The V end was cut by 7 bases, the J end by 8 bases, with 20 bases between. CDR1 and CDR2 from the germline V gene are ENHRY and SYGVKD. The CDR3 bases are TGTGCCATCAAAGAGGACGGACAGATCGACGGCTACACCTTC. It is translated as CAIKEDGQIDGYTF.

V and J are TRBV19 and TRBJ2-5, with D possibly matching TRBD2 (7 bases). Germline V gene sequence: CDR1 LNHDA, CDR2 SQIVND (reference sequence). The CDR3 loop spans 16 amino acids. V was shortened by 3 bases and J by 4 bases, with 18 bases between the two germline ends. CDR3 sequence reads: CASSMGSGGGSETQYF. The CDR3 DNA sequence: TGTGCCAGTAGTATGGGGAGTGGGGGGGGCTCAGAGACCCAGTACTTC.

CDR3 protein: CASSLEAGGNYEQYF. CDR3 nucleotides: TGTGCCAGCAGCTTAGAGGCGGGGGGAAACTACGAGCAGTACTTC. This rearrangement joins TRBV7-2 to TRBJ2-7, with 8 positions matching TRBD2. The V gene's germline CDR1 is SGHTA and CDR2 FQGNSA. V lost 1 base to trimming and J lost 3 bases; unmatched junction nucleotides: 5. The CDR3 is 15 residues long.

The J gene is TRBJ2-7, the V gene TRBV19, with 10 bases that match TRBD1. The CDR3 is 14 amino acids. Germline trimming cut 9 bases from V and 6 bases from J; bases unmatched to any gene: 11. In germline, CDR1 is LNHDA, CDR2 SQIVND (reference sequence). The CDR3 here is CASASGTGALEQYF. The CDR3 bases are TGTGCCAGCGCTTCCGGGACAGGGGCCCTCGAGCAGTACTTC. The full variable domain, with the rest looked up from reference TRBV19 and TRBJ2-7, is DGGITQSPKYLFRKEGQNVTLSCEQNLNHDAMYWYRQDPGQGLRLIYYSQIVNDFQKGDIAEGYSVSREKKESFPLTVTSAQKNPTAFYLCASASGTGALEQYFGPGTRLTVT.

This clone appeared a single time. This chain uses TRBV29-1 with TRBJ2-3; D may be TRBD1 (5 bases). The germline CDR1 and CDR2 sequences are SQVTM and ANQGSEA. V was cut by 3 bases and J by 4 bases, with 14 bases left in between. This CDR3 is 14 amino acids long. The CDR3 spells CSVDSGLGADTQYF. In DNA, the CDR3 is TGCAGCGTTGACTCAGGGTTAGGGGCAGATACGCAGTATTTT.

The chain uses TRBV6-5 and TRBJ2-7, with 11 bases lining up with TRBD1. CDR1 is MNHEY and CDR2 is SVGAGI in the germline V gene. The CDR3 has 14 amino acids. V was clipped by 4 bases and J by 4 bases; unmatched bases: 3. The chain's CDR3 is CASSWTGGWYEQYF. The CDR3, as DNA: TGTGCCAGCAGTTGGACAGGGGGCTGGTACGAGCAGTACTTC.

The V call is TRBV7-2, the J call TRBJ1-5; D is ambiguous. The germline CDR1 and CDR2 sequences are SGHTA and FQGNSA. The CDR3 is 17 amino acids. V lost 1 base to trimming and J lost 6 bases, with 19 bases between them. CDR3 sequence reads: CASSLDIGGSGRQPQHF. CDR3 DNA sequence: TGTGCCAGCAGCTTAGACATTGGCGGGTCAGGTCGTCAGCCCCAGCATTTT. Variable domain in full (rest from reference TRBV7-2 and TRBJ1-5): GAGVSQSPSNKVTEKGKDVELRCDPISGHTALYWYRQSLGQGLEFLIYFQGNSAPDKSGLPSDRFSAERTGGSVSTLTIQRTQQEDSAVYLCASSLDIGGSGRQPQHFGDGTRLSIL.

The genes are TRBV6-1 and TRBJ1-2, with a weak D call TRBD1 (6 bases). The CDR3 extends over 14 amino acids. The V gene lost 2 bases and the J gene lost 4 bases, with 11 bases spanning the gap. CDR1 and CDR2 from the germline V gene are MNHNS and SASEGT. CDR3 region: CASSERTAVYGYTF. As DNA, the CDR3 is TGTGCCAGCAGTGAAAGGACAGCCGTCTATGGCTACACCTTC.

V gene TRBV2 combines with J gene TRBJ1-5; TRBD1 matches at 8 bases. The germline gives CDR1 SNHLY, CDR2 FYNNEI. The CDR3 is 16 residues long. V was clipped by 5 bases and J by 1 base; unmatched bases: 7. The CDR3 sequence is CASSYDRGISNQPQHF. CDR3 sequence (DNA): TGTGCCAGCAGTTACGACAGGGGAATAAGCAATCAGCCCCAGCATTTT.

The chain carries TRBV7-9 and TRBJ2-7; maybe TRBD1 (6 bases). CDR1 is SEHNR, CDR2 FQNEAQ, per germline (reference sequence). This CDR3 region has 14 residues. V was shortened by 0 bases and J by 5 bases, with 11 bases between the two germline ends. CDR3 sequence (DNA): TGTGCCAGCAGCTTAGCCCCTACAGGGAACGAGCAGTACTTC. Translation: CASSLAPTGNEQYF.

The chain links TRBV6-5 to TRBJ1-1; no clear D gene. The CDR3 has 12 amino acids. CDR1 MNHEY and CDR2 SVGAGI come from the germline V gene. V lost 6 bases and J 3 bases, leaving 8 bases between the germline ends. The CDR3 here is CASSRLDTEAFF. DNA of the CDR3: TGTGCCAGCAGCCGACTGGACACTGAAGCTTTCTTT.

The CDR3, as DNA: TGTGCCAGCAGCGTAGCGGGTGGGGGGGCCCACGGGGAGCTGTTTTTT. It encodes CASSVAGGGAHGELFF. The chain combines TRBV9 with TRBJ2-2, with a weak D call TRBD2 (7 bases). The length of the CDR3 is 16 residues. Trimming took 0 bases from V and 7 from J, leaving 16 bases between them. The germline V gene has CDR1 SGDLS and CDR2 YYNGEE. Combining the CDR3 with reference TRBV9 and TRBJ2-2 gives the whole variable domain DSGVTQTPKHLITATGQRVTLRCSPRSGDLSVYWYQQSLDQGLQFLIQYYNGEERAKGNILERFSAQQFPDLHSELNLSSLELGDSALYFCASSVAGGGAHGELFFGEGSRLTVL.

This clone was seen only once. V gene TRBV27 combines with J gene TRBJ1-2, with D uncertain. CDR1 and CDR2 (germline): MNHEY, SMNVEV (reference sequence). V was cut by 3 bases and J by 6 bases, with 11 bases left in between. The CDR3 length is 13 residues. CDR3 sequence reads: CASSFAQSHGYTF. The CDR3 coding sequence is TGTGCCAGCAGTTTTGCACAGTCGCATGGCTACACCTTC.

This rearrangement joins TRBV5-1 to TRBJ2-3, with 9 bases aligning to TRBD1. The junction had 8 bases not matched to a gene; V was cut back by 4 bases and J by 2 bases. The germline CDR1 and CDR2 sequences are SGHRS and YFSETQ. This CDR3 is 16 amino acids long. This CDR3 reads CASSPTTGGITDTQYF. The CDR3 DNA sequence: TGCGCCAGCAGCCCGACGACAGGGGGGATCACAGATACGCAGTATTTT.

This chain links TRBV18 with TRBJ1-1; D gene uncertain. V was clipped by 7 bases and J by 2 bases, with 11 bases between them. CDR1 KGHSH and CDR2 LQKENI come from the germline V gene. The CDR3 length is 13 residues. The CDR3 loop reads CASLQSVNTEAFF. The CDR3 nucleotides are TGTGCCAGCTTACAATCAGTTAACACTGAAGCTTTCTTT.

This clone was recorded a few times. The CDR3 loop reads CASRPTGARYEQYF. The CDR3 coding sequence is TGTGCCAGCAGACCAACAGGGGCCCGCTACGAGCAGTACTTC. The chain carries TRBV6-5 and TRBJ2-7; TRBD1 matches 7 bases. The V and J ends lost 6 bases and 3 bases, in that order; junction bases with no gene match: 8. The CDR3 runs 14 residues. Germline V lookup: CDR1 MNHEY, CDR2 SVGAGI.

V and J are TRBV10-3 and TRBJ2-3; the match to TRBD1 covers 7 bases. Germline assignment: CDR1 ENHRY and CDR2 SYGVKD. The CDR3 has 14 residues. V lost 9 bases and J lost 4; bases outside the gene matches: 10. The CDR3 sequence: CAIRQGGGPDTQYF. Here the CDR3 DNA reads TGTGCCATTAGACAGGGTGGGGGACCAGATACGCAGTATTTT.

The rearrangement uses TRBV11-2 and TRBJ1-2; tentatively, D is TRBD1 (6 bases). The germline CDR1 and CDR2 sequences are SGHAT and FQNNGV. V was clipped by 5 bases and J by 8 bases, with 18 bases between them. CDR3 length equals 14 residues. CDR3 region: CASSLIIQGSGYTF. Written as DNA, the CDR3 is TGTGCCAGCAGCCTTATAATCCAGGGGAGCGGCTACACCTTC.

This chain connects TRBV6-1 to TRBJ1-5, with TRBD1 identical over 9 bases. V was clipped by 3 bases and J by 9 bases; unmatched bases: 12. The CDR3 is 16 amino acids. Germline V gene data show CDR1 as MNHNS and CDR2 as SASEGT. The CDR3 protein is CASSDAAGTGTSPQHF. The CDR3 nucleotides read TGTGCCAGCAGTGATGCCGCCGGGACAGGGACTTCGCCCCAGCATTTT.

This sequence joins TRBV6-5 and TRBJ1-2; TRBD1 might be the D (6 bases). Germline CDR1 is MNHEY and CDR2 is SVGAGI. The CDR3 extends over 13 amino acids. Trimming stripped 7 bases from V and 8 bases from J, with 17 bases between. The CDR3 DNA follows: TGTGCCAGCACCCCGGGGGGGGCTCGGGGCTACACCTTC. Protein sequence: CASTPGGARGYTF.

V is TRBV3-1 (or the pseudogene TRBV3-2) and J is TRBJ1-4; TRBD1 matches 8 bases. From germline, CDR1 is LGHDT and CDR2 YNNKEL (reference sequence). This CDR3 comprises 15 residues. V lost 1 base, J lost 8 bases, and 6 bases stayed unmatched. The CDR3 here is CASSQAAGGVEKLFF. The CDR3 DNA is TGTGCCAGCAGCCAAGCAGCAGGGGGCGTGGAAAAACTGTTTTTT.

This chain uses TRBV6-1 with TRBJ1-5, with a weak D call TRBD1 (5 bases). The V gene's germline CDR1 is MNHNS and CDR2 SASEGT. The V end lost 3 bases, the J end lost 4 bases, and 7 bases lay between the germline ends. CDR3 size: 13 residues. CDR3 coding DNA: TGTGCCAGCAGTGACCGACAGAATCAGCCCCAGCATTTT. As protein: CASSDRQNQPQHF.

The V and J genes are TRBV13 and TRBJ1-1, with 7 bases matching TRBD1. Germline V CDR1 and CDR2: PRHDT, FYEKMQ (reference sequence). The CDR3 is 14 residues long. V shed 1 base, J shed 1 base, and the junction held 0 bases outside the gene matches. The CDR3 here is CASSLAGGNTEAFF. As DNA, the CDR3 is TGTGCCAGCAGCTTAGCAGGGGGGAACACTGAAGCTTTCTTT.

This clone was seen once. The chain couples TRBV5-4 to TRBJ2-1; 9 nucleotides match TRBD2. This CDR3 is 16 amino acids long. J gave up 8 bases and V 0 bases, and 9 bases lay outside the gene matches. Looked up from germline, CDR1 is SGHNT and CDR2 is YYREEE (reference sequence). In DNA, the CDR3 is TGTGCCAGCAGCTTGGGAAGCGGGGGGCTGCCGGATGAGCAGTTCTTC. It specifies CASSLGSGGLPDEQFF.

The chain joins TRBV5-1 to TRBJ2-1; 7 bases line up with TRBD2. The germline V gene encodes CDR1 SGHRS and CDR2 YFSETQ. The CDR3 totals 16 residues. The ends lost 3 bases at V and 0 bases at J; junction bases unmatched: 6. The CDR3, as DNA: TGCGCCAGCAGCTCAGGACTAGTTAGCTCCTACAATGAGCAGTTCTTC. This encodes CASSSGLVSSYNEQFF.

The genes are TRBV5-1 and TRBJ1-1; tentatively, D is TRBD1 (5 bases). Germline V gene sequence: CDR1 SGHRS, CDR2 YFSETQ. CDR3 length: 15 residues. The V and J ends lost 6 bases and 5 bases respectively, with 20 bases between them. The CDR3: CASTLSRGSRTEAFF. Written as DNA, the CDR3 is TGCGCCAGCACCCTTAGTAGGGGTTCGCGGACTGAAGCTTTCTTT.